This T cell receptor (beta chain) is drawn from a study of T-cell memory formation after mild COVID-19. Whole-study context: TCR clusters were mostly donor specific. Study results and caveats: Among clones contracting day 15 to 85, CD4/CD8 was balanced, whereas later expanders leaned CD4+. Within pre-infection memory, some responding clones were found, suggesting cross-reactive memory joined.

In the case of this clonotype: The antigen remains unidentified.

5'RACE primed from the constant segment yielded TCR alpha and TCR beta cDNA libraries bearing sample barcodes and UMIs. MiXCR was run by TCRdb on the 5' RACE reads, yielding one entry per CDR3 protein. The table lists about 560,000 distinct CDR3 sequences, roughly 17% of them singletons. Germline CDR1 reads SGHRS; CDR2 reads YFSETQ. The J segment lost 0 bases and the V segment lost 4 bases, leaving 13 bases of the junction unmatched. The CDR3 loop spans 18 amino acids. This chain joins TRBV5-1 and TRBJ2-7; 10 bases match TRBD1. Sequenced input: PBMCs or a T cell subset sorted from them (not recorded which). The receptor was isolated from an adult woman who had mild COVID-19 (a few samples of this study predate the infection). Cell type and time point are not known. CDR3 region: CASSAGDRGHVSSYEQYF. For the CDR3, the DNA is TGCGCCAGCAGCGCCGGGGACAGGGGACATGTGAGCTCCTACGAGCAGTACTTC.